Reported below is one T cell receptor (beta chain). The antigen is not known. These data belong to a study of human T cells and chemical hapten exposure. The study's findings and limits: Expanded TCRs produced significantly more large CDR3 similarity clusters than controls did. Patch test score rose with PT1 expanded TCR count, significant at thresholds 8, 16 and 32, not 4. No shift was seen in TCRs above 1 in 1000 frequency with DPC sensitization.

Time point denoted: patch test 2, 6 weeks after DPC sensitization. The sample's treatment: therapeutic diphenylcyclopropenone sensitization with weekly scalp DPC. The germline V gene has CDR1 SEHNR and CDR2 FQNEAQ (reference sequence). The germline V and J ends were trimmed by 10 bases and 7 bases, with 14 bases remaining between them. CDR3 length: 13 amino acids. Each CDR3 protein is one row after TCRdb ran MiXCR on the RACE reads. In the table there are 85,000 to 95,000 distinct CDR3 sequences, 9.5% to 11% of which are singletons. J is TRBJ1-6 and V is TRBV7-9; D is possibly TRBD1 (5 bases). The TCR originated in a man aged 35 to 55 with alopecia areata. Some clones in this sample may be carry-over from other donors' samples. Here the sequenced sample was whole blood, taken in connection with sensitization to the hapten diphenylcyclopropenone (DPC). CDR3 amino acids: CATSGRENSPLHF. CDR3 DNA: TGTGCCACTTCAGGCAGGGAGAATTCACCCCTCCACTTT.